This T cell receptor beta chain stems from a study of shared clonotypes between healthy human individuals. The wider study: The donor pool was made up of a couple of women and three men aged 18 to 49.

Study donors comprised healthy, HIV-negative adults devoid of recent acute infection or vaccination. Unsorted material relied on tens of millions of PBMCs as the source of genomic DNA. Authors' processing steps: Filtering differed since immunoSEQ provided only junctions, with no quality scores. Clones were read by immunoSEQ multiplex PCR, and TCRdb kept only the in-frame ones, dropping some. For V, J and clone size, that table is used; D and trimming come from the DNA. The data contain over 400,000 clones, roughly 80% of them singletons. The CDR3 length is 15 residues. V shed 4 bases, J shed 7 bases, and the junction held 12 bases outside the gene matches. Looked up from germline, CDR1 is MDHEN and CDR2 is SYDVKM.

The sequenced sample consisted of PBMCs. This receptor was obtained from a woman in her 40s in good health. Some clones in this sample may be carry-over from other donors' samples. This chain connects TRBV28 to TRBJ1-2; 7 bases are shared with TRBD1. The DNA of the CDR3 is TGTGCCAGCAGTTCATTGGGACAGAGTTCTGGTGGCTACACCTTC. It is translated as CASSSLGQSSGGYTF.